The 30 T cell receptor beta chains listed next were all sequenced from one sample in a study of T cell responses to AZD1222 COVID-19 vaccine (dated by TCRdb to the early 2020s). Libraries came from the immunoSEQ multiplex PCR assay. The table comes from immuneACCESS by way of TCRdb, which keeps in-frame sequences with V and J called. Part of the clones is missing from these tables; in studies checked, under half for an unresolved V gene and the rest for unknown reasons. The sample table contains approximately 150,000 clones; only one count was recorded for around 90% of them. The ten largest clones take up 1.5% to 2% of the sample. The sample's time point label, in plain terms: about 28 days (+/-7) after the second vaccine dose. This specimen consisted of peripheral blood, obtained 28 days after the second AZD1222 dose. The receptors originated from an adult who received the AZD1222 COVID-19 vaccine.

The chain is built from TRBV4-1 and TRBJ2-5, with D possibly being TRBD2 (5 bases). CDR3 length: 14 amino acids. The V end was cut by 1 base, the J end by 4 bases, with 10 bases between. Looked up from germline, CDR1 is MGHRA and CDR2 is YSYEKL. The CDR3 DNA is TGCGCCAGCAGCCAAGGGGCTAGCATAGAGACCCAGTACTTC. It yields the protein CASSQGASIETQYF.

The rearrangement joins TRBV5-8 to TRBJ1-4; D is ambiguous. Germline assignment: CDR1 SGHTS and CDR2 YDEGEE. V shed 5 bases and J shed 5 bases, with 7 bases lying between them. CDR3 length: 12 amino acids. CDR3 nucleotide sequence: TGTGCCAGCAGTCCCCTAAATGAAAAACTGTTTTTT. This gives the protein CASSPLNEKLFF.

This clone was observed a few times. The chain carries TRBV7-9 and TRBJ2-1; D unresolved. Germline CDR1 is SEHNR and CDR2 is FQNEAQ (reference sequence). V was cut by 5 bases and J by 6 bases, with 23 bases left in between. The CDR3 consists of 17 residues. Written as DNA, the CDR3 is TGTGCCAGCAGCCCCCACCCGAGAGGCGTCTCTGGCAATGAGCAGTTCTTC. Protein product: CASSPHPRGVSGNEQFF.

This clone appeared a few times. The chain employs TRBV6-5 and TRBJ2-5, with 13 nucleotides matching TRBD2. The CDR3 runs 15 residues. Germline V gives CDR1 MNHEY, CDR2 SVGAGI. Germline trimming cut 6 bases from V and 5 bases from J; bases unmatched to any gene: 6. The CDR3 coding sequence is TGTGCCAGCAGCCGCGGGACTAGCGGGACGGAGACCCAGTACTTC. Translated, it gives CASSRGTSGTETQYF.

V and J are TRBV6-2 or TRBV6-3 and TRBJ2-7; 10 bases match TRBD1. V lost 6 bases, J lost 6 bases, and 5 bases stayed unmatched. This CDR3 is 13 amino acids long. CDR1 and CDR2 (germline): MNHEY, SVGEGT. The CDR3 here is CASSPGTGAEQYV. CDR3 DNA: TGTGCCAGCAGCCCCGGGACAGGGGCCGAGCAGTACGTC.

The J gene is TRBJ1-1, the V gene TRBV10-3, with 8 bases identical to TRBD1. The CDR3 is made up of 13 amino acids. Germline V gene data show CDR1 as ENHRY and CDR2 as SYGVKD. Germline trimming cut 1 base from V and 11 bases from J; bases unmatched to any gene: 6. CDR3 sequence (DNA): TGTGCCATCAGTGAGTTGCCAGGGGGCGCGGCTTTCTTT. Amino acid sequence: CAISELPGGAAFF.

This clone was seen just once. The V and J genes are TRBV12-5 and TRBJ2-3, with TRBD2 matching 16 bases. The trim removed 4 bases at V and 1 base at J, leaving 5 bases unmatched. Per the germline V gene, CDR1 is LGHNT and CDR2 is FRNRAP. This CDR3 has 18 amino acids. As DNA, the CDR3 is TGTGCTAGTGGTTCGGGACTAGCGGGGGGGCCTCGCACAGATACGCAGTATTTT. This gives the protein CASGSGLAGGPRTDTQYF.

V gene TRBV5-6 combines with J gene TRBJ1-2, with unresolved D. Trimming stripped 1 base from V and 6 bases from J, with 13 bases between. The CDR3 is made up of 14 amino acids. Germline CDR1 reads SGHDT; CDR2 reads YYEEEE. The CDR3 region has the DNA TGTGCCAGCAGCTTGATTAGGGCGCCCGATGGCTACACCTTC. Protein: CASSLIRAPDGYTF.

The gene calls are TRBV11-3 and TRBJ2-3; weak D call: TRBD2 (6 bases). The V end was cut by 5 bases, the J end by 8 bases, with 11 bases between. Germline V gene sequence: CDR1 SGHNT, CDR2 YENEEA. The CDR3 has 12 residues. The chain's CDR3 is CASSPLGGTQYF. For the CDR3, the DNA is TGTGCCAGCAGCCCGCTGGGGGGTACGCAGTATTTT.

Here the CDR3 DNA reads TGTGCCAGCAGTCTAGCCCAAGGACAGGGTCAGCGGGTTGAAGCTTTCTTT. Its protein product is CASSLAQGQGQRVEAFF. The V and J genes are TRBV28 and TRBJ1-1, with 8 bases aligning to TRBD1. Germline values: CDR1 MDHEN, CDR2 SYDVKM. The V segment lost 5 bases and the J segment 7 bases; nucleotides outside the gene matches: 18. The CDR3 contains 17 residues.

The V and J genes are TRBV5-6 and TRBJ2-5, with TRBD2 matching over 11 bases. Germline V gene data show CDR1 as SGHDT and CDR2 as YYEEEE. V shed 1 base, J shed 5 bases, and the junction held 4 bases outside the gene matches. The CDR3 extends over 15 amino acids. CDR3 coding DNA: TGTGCCAGCAGCTTGAGGCTAGCGGGAGGTGAGACCCAGTACTTC. It encodes CASSLRLAGGETQYF.

The V gene is TRBV19, the J gene TRBJ1-1; D gene uncertain. Germline V gene data show CDR1 as LNHDA and CDR2 as SQIVND (reference sequence). The CDR3 contains 13 residues. V lost 5 bases and J 3 bases, leaving 10 bases between the germline ends. CDR3 protein: CASSAGVDTEAFF. In DNA, the CDR3 is TGTGCCAGTAGTGCCGGGGTGGACACTGAAGCTTTCTTT. Using reference TRBV19 and TRBJ1-1 for the parts outside the CDR3, the full variable domain is DGGITQSPKYLFRKEGQNVTLSCEQNLNHDAMYWYRQDPGQGLRLIYYSQIVNDFQKGDIAEGYSVSREKKESFPLTVTSAQKNPTAFYLCASSAGVDTEAFFGQGTRLTVV.

This chain connects TRBV19 to TRBJ2-5, with D unclear. In germline, CDR1 is LNHDA, CDR2 SQIVND (reference sequence). This CDR3 contains 14 residues. V gave up 6 bases and J gave up 5 bases, with 16 bases separating them. The CDR3 DNA is TGTGCCAGTAGCCAGGTCCTGGCCTCGGAGACCCAGTACTTC. It codes for CASSQVLASETQYF.

The V gene is TRBV30, the J gene TRBJ1-1; D is unresolved. CDR3 length: 15 residues. The germline V gene encodes CDR1 GTSNPN and CDR2 SVGIG (reference sequence). V lost 2 bases to trimming and J lost 0 bases, with 13 bases between them. The CDR3 DNA reads as TGTGCCTGGAGTTTAACGGACGGCATGAACACTGAAGCTTTCTTT. This gives the protein CAWSLTDGMNTEAFF.

This rearrangement joins TRBV19 to TRBJ2-1; 12 nucleotides align to TRBD2. Per the germline V gene, CDR1 is LNHDA and CDR2 is SQIVND (reference sequence). The V segment lost 5 bases and the J segment 3 bases; nucleotides outside the gene matches: 5. The CDR3 runs 16 residues. The CDR3 region is CASSRTSGEVYNEQFF. The CDR3, as DNA: TGTGCCAGTAGTCGGACTAGCGGGGAGGTCTACAATGAGCAGTTCTTC.

The chain has TRBV6-2 or TRBV6-3 and TRBJ2-2, with D perhaps matching TRBD1 (6 bases). V lost 2 bases and J lost 3, with 13 bases in between. The CDR3 is 16 amino acids. Germline V CDR1 and CDR2: MNHEY, SVGEGT. CDR3 loop: CASSYRTASYTGELFF. CDR3 DNA: TGTGCCAGCAGTTACCGGACAGCATCGTACACCGGGGAGCTGTTTTTT.

The chain links TRBV7-9 to TRBJ1-1; TRBD1 is a possible D gene (5 bases). CDR1 is SEHNR and CDR2 is FQNEAQ in the germline V gene (reference sequence). V lost 5 bases, J lost 0 bases, and 16 bases lay in between. The CDR3 has 16 amino acids. CDR3 loop: CASSDGGAQMNTEAFF. CDR3 coding DNA: TGTGCCAGCAGCGACGGAGGGGCACAAATGAACACTGAAGCTTTCTTT.

The rearrangement links TRBV3-1 (or the pseudogene TRBV3-2) to TRBJ1-1; D unresolved. The CDR3 extends over 16 amino acids. Trimming removed 0 bases at V and 5 bases at J, with 16 bases between. The germline V gene has CDR1 LGHDT and CDR2 YNNKEL (reference sequence). CDR3 sequence reads: CASSQEVSGFNTEAFF. CDR3 nucleotides: TGTGCCAGCAGCCAAGAGGTGTCCGGGTTTAATACTGAAGCTTTCTTT.

The chain couples TRBV19 to TRBJ1-1; D not certain. The CDR3 sequence is 13 residues long. Germline CDR1 is LNHDA and CDR2 is SQIVND (reference sequence). V was clipped by 6 bases and J by 7 bases, with 15 bases between them. The CDR3 DNA is TGTGCCAGTAGGCTAGACGGGGTCTATGAAGCTTTCTTT. Its protein is CASRLDGVYEAFF.

V gene TRBV4-1 combines with J gene TRBJ1-4; D unresolved. Trimming stripped 2 bases from V and 3 bases from J, with 7 bases between. From germline, CDR1 is MGHRA and CDR2 YSYEKL. The CDR3 is 14 amino acids. The CDR3 sequence is CASSQLMANEKLFF. In DNA form, the CDR3 reads TGCGCCAGCAGCCAACTAATGGCTAATGAAAAACTGTTTTTT.

The chain has TRBV18 and TRBJ2-7, with D tentatively TRBD1 (6 bases). Germline values: CDR1 KGHSH, CDR2 LQKENI. The CDR3 has 12 residues. With 4 bases removed from V and 3 bases from J, the gap between germline ends came to 7 bases. The CDR3 sequence is CASSRDIYEQYF. CDR3 coding DNA: TGTGCCAGCTCACGGGACATCTACGAGCAGTACTTC.

The chain is built from TRBV4-1 and TRBJ2-7; 7 positions agree with TRBD1. Trimming removed 3 bases from V and 2 bases from J; junction bases left unmatched: 4. The CDR3 sequence is 14 residues long. Germline loops: CDR1 MGHRA, CDR2 YSYEKL. The CDR3 bases are TGCGCCAGCAGCCACAGGGGACAGCCCTACGAGCAGTACTTC. Translating it yields CASSHRGQPYEQYF.

The chain uses TRBV6-1 and TRBJ2-3, with 10 bases identical to TRBD2. The germline V gene encodes CDR1 MNHNS and CDR2 SASEGT. V shed 0 bases and J 6 bases; nucleotides not matched to a gene: 6. The CDR3 has 16 residues. This CDR3 reads CASSEAAGGVRDTQYF. Here the CDR3 DNA reads TGTGCCAGCAGTGAAGCAGCGGGGGGGGTTAGGGATACGCAGTATTTT.

The count of this clone is one. The rearrangement links TRBV2 to TRBJ1-1; no reliable D call. In germline, CDR1 is SNHLY, CDR2 FYNNEI. This CDR3 has 15 amino acids. The V end was cut by 4 bases, the J end by 4 bases, with 16 bases between. The chain's CDR3 is CASSVRQAEGTEAFF. CDR3 nucleotides: TGTGCCAGCAGTGTCCGTCAAGCTGAGGGCACTGAAGCTTTCTTT.

This sequence joins TRBV9 and TRBJ1-1; 7 bases line up with TRBD1. V shed 3 bases and J 3 bases; nucleotides not matched to a gene: 5. CDR3 size: 14 residues. Germline lookup yields CDR1 SGDLS and CDR2 YYNGEE. Here the CDR3 DNA reads TGTGCCAGCAGCGCCGACAGGGAGGACACTGAAGCTTTCTTT. Its protein is CASSADREDTEAFF.

The V and J genes are TRBV18 and TRBJ2-2; D may correspond to TRBD1 or TRBD2 (5 bases each). Germline lookup yields CDR1 KGHSH and CDR2 LQKENI. V shed 5 bases and J shed 7 bases, with 17 bases lying between them. This CDR3 is built from 15 residues. The CDR3 region has the DNA TGTGCCAGCTCAGCCTTCGAGGGGCGGAGCGGGGAGCTGTTTTTT. This encodes CASSAFEGRSGELFF.

The CDR3 sequence is CAISEPSGPNNEQFF. The CDR3 DNA sequence: TGTGCCATCAGTGAACCTAGCGGGCCAAACAATGAGCAGTTCTTC. V usage is TRBV10-3 and J usage is TRBJ2-1; 8 positions agree with TRBD2. J lost 5 bases, V lost 3 bases, and 6 bases had no gene match. The CDR3 is 15 amino acids. Per germline, CDR1 ENHRY and CDR2 SYGVKD.

V is TRBV6-2 or TRBV6-3 and J is TRBJ2-7; a weak D match, TRBD2 (6 bases). The CDR3 runs 16 residues. From germline, CDR1 is MNHEY and CDR2 SVGEGT. V lost 0 bases and J 3 bases, leaving 15 bases between the germline ends. In nucleotides, the CDR3 is TGTGCCAGCAGTTACTCCCAATTTACTAGCAGCTACGAGCAGTACGTC. Amino acids: CASSYSQFTSSYEQYV.

CDR3: CAWSPGQTNQPQHF. The CDR3 region has the DNA TGTGCCTGGAGTCCTGGTCAGACCAATCAGCCCCAGCATTTT. V gene TRBV30 combines with J gene TRBJ1-5; D gene uncertain. Looked up from germline, CDR1 is GTSNPN and CDR2 is SVGIG (reference sequence). Trimming shortened V by 2 bases and J by 3 bases, and 11 bases separated the two germline ends. CDR3 size: 14 residues.

This chain uses TRBV12-3 or TRBV12-4 with TRBJ1-4, with 7 bases that match TRBD1. The length of the CDR3 is 13 residues. Trimming removed 7 bases from V and 8 bases from J; junction bases left unmatched: 7. CDR3 in DNA: TGTGCCAGCACGCGACAGGGTCGAGAAAAACTGTTTTTT. Its protein is CASTRQGREKLFF.